This T cell receptor beta chain was captured in a study of identical twins. TCRdb passed the 5' RACE reads through MiXCR, listing each CDR3 protein once. The data contain hundreds of thousands of distinct CDR3 sequences, 20% to 25% of them singletons. This clonotype has only a few counts. This same sample was also taken into another study, of T cells expressing NK-cell markers.

Sequencing was carried out using CD4+ T cells sorted from blood. This receptor was identified in a young woman in good health.

The CDR3 nucleotides read TGTGCCAGCAGTTACTGGCACGGGGGTGAAAAACTGTTTTTT. Its protein product is CASSYWHGGEKLFF. The chain couples TRBV6-5 to TRBJ1-4; D perhaps matches TRBD1 (5 bases). The V and J ends lost 1 base and 7 bases respectively, with 10 bases between them. CDR3 size: 14 residues. CDR1 is MNHEY, CDR2 SVGAGI, per germline.